Presented here are 7 T cell receptor beta chains from one specimen sequenced in a study of cytomegalovirus exposure and HLA in healthy donors. PCR was performed using 60 Vbeta and 13 Jbeta primers. Libraries were prepared by immunoSEQ multiplex PCR; TCRdb keeps only in-frame clonotypes and omits some of them. Of about 120,000 clones in the sample, about four fifths were seen once. The sequencing input was PBMCs. Source of these receptors: a female donor in good health and CMV-seropositive.

The DNA for the CDR3 is TGTGCCAGAGAGCCGGGGACTAGCGGGGGGGTTCTCTACAATGAGCAGTTCTTC. This translates into CAREPGTSGGVLYNEQFF. The chain links TRBV6-4 to TRBJ2-1; 16 nucleotides match TRBD2. The ends lost 9 bases at V and 3 bases at J; junction bases unmatched: 11. CDR3 length: 18 amino acids. CDR1 is MRHNA and CDR2 is SNTAGT in the germline V gene.

A remark on this clone: Because the CDR3 is missing its conserved closing phenylalanine or tryptophan, this is likely a read error. The chain recombines TRBV5-4 with TRBJ1-2; TRBD1 might be the D (6 bases). The V end lost 1 base, the J end lost 6 bases, and 13 bases lay between the germline ends. The V gene's germline CDR1 is SGHNT and CDR2 YYREEE (reference sequence). CDR3 size: 14 residues. CDR3 amino acids: CASSLSVAGDGYTS. In DNA form, the CDR3 reads TGTGCCAGCAGCTTGAGTGTCGCAGGGGATGGCTACACCTCC.

This chain links TRBV6-6 with TRBJ1-1; a possible D gene is TRBD1 (5 bases). V lost 6 bases and J lost 0, with 8 bases in between. CDR1 MNHNY and CDR2 SVGAGI come from the germline V gene (reference sequence). CDR3 size: 13 residues. Here the CDR3 reads CASRDSLNTEAFF. In DNA form, the CDR3 reads TGTGCCAGCAGAGACAGTTTGAACACTGAAGCTTTCTTT.

The rearrangement joins TRBV12-5 to TRBJ2-1, with 7 bases matching TRBD2. The CDR3 length is 16 residues. J was trimmed by 9 bases and V by 6 bases; bases with no gene match: 17. Germline V gene sequence: CDR1 LGHNT, CDR2 FRNRAP. The CDR3 nucleotides are TGTGCTAGTGGCTTTTTAAGTTTGGGGCCGGGGGGTGAGCAGTTCTTC. It specifies CASGFLSLGPGGEQFF. The full variable domain, its missing parts supplied by reference TRBV12-5 and TRBJ2-1, is DARVTQTPRHKVTEMGQEVTMRCQPILGHNTVFWYRQTMMQGLELLAYFRNRAPLDDSGMPKDRFSAEMPDATLATLKIQPSEPRDSAVYFCASGFLSLGPGGEQFFGPGTRLTVL.

This clone was seen once. This chain connects TRBV30 to TRBJ1-5; 10 bases match TRBD1. CDR3 length equals 16 residues. J gave up 7 bases and V 2 bases, and 11 bases lay outside the gene matches. In germline, CDR1 is GTSNPN, CDR2 SVGIG (reference sequence). CDR3 sequence (DNA): TGTGCCTGGAGTTTAGCCGGGACAGGGGTTCGGCAGCCCCAGCATTTT. It is translated as CAWSLAGTGVRQPQHF.

This chain connects TRBV19 to TRBJ1-4, with 11 bases that match TRBD1. Germline CDR1 LNHDA, CDR2 SQIVND (reference sequence). The CDR3 length is 15 residues. V gave up 9 bases and J gave up 5 bases; unmatched junction bases: 8. CDR3 loop: CASLTRTGGNEKLFF. The DNA of the CDR3 is TGTGCCAGCCTCACTAGGACAGGGGGCAATGAAAAACTGTTTTTT.

The V call is TRBV5-5, the J call TRBJ1-2; a possible D gene is TRBD1 (6 bases). The V gene lost 4 bases and the J gene lost 4 bases, with 8 bases spanning the gap. The CDR3 extends over 12 amino acids. CDR1 and CDR2 from the germline V gene are SGHKS and YYEKEE (reference sequence). The CDR3 loop is CASSMDSYGYTF. CDR3 sequence (DNA): TGTGCCAGCAGCATGGACAGCTATGGCTACACCTTC.